This T cell receptor beta chain was identified in a study of cytotoxic CD8 clonotypes in ibrutinib-treated CLL. Study-wide background: Complete response was seen in 2 patients and partial in roughly 25; about 12 progressed and 14 stayed remitted after a median roughly 65 months.

General study points: Sustained-remission patients were sampled at one set of times and progressing patients at different ones. Rare overall, public clonotypes shrank or held steady under therapy.

The data were produced by immunoSEQ multiplex PCR, yet TCRdb's version contains in-frame clones alone and is incomplete. The sample has more than 150,000 clones; over 60% are singletons. This clone was detected a few times. The antigen is undetermined. The same CDR3 arises from other DNA sequences in this sample as well. The TCR beta libraries used approximately 2 micrograms of genomic DNA that came from cryopreserved PBMCs. V was cut by 3 bases and J by 5 bases, with 7 bases left in between. Germline CDR1 and CDR2: MNHEY and SVGAGI. The CDR3 runs 13 residues. J is TRBJ2-2 and V is TRBV6-5; D call uncertain. The receptor was derived from a human donor with chronic lymphocytic leukemia. The source was PBMCs, collected after 24 months of ibrutinib treatment. The CDR3 DNA sequence: TGTGCCAGCAGTTATATTTCTACCGGGGAGCTGTTTTTT. Translation: CASSYISTGELFF.